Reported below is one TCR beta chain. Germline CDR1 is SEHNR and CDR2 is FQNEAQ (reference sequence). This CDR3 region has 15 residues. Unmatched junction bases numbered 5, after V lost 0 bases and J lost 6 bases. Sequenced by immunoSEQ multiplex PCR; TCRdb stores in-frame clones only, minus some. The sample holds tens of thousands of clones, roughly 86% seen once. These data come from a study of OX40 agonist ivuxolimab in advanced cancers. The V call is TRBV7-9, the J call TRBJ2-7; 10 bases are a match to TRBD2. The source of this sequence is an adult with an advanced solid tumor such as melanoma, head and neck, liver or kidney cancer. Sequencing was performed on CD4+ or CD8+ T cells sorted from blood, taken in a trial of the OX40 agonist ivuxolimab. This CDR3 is CASSLASSGSGEQYF. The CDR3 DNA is TGTGCCAGCAGCTTAGCGTCTAGCGGGAGTGGCGAGCAGTACTTC.